The 13 T cell receptor beta chains reported below all come from one sample, sequenced in a study of PD-1 blockade in mismatch repair-deficient tumors. Assay used: immunoSEQ multiplex PCR; TCRdb lists only in-frame clones, some missing. The sample lists roughly 40,000 clones; 80% to 90% were seen once. Source: peripheral blood, taken approximately 78 weeks after starting pembrolizumab. The origin of the receptors is an adult with mismatch repair-deficient cancer.

The chain combines TRBV6-5 with TRBJ1-2, with 8 bases aligning to TRBD1. Germline-derived CDR1 and CDR2 are MNHEY and SVGAGI. The ends lost 2 bases at V and 5 bases at J; junction bases unmatched: 7. The CDR3 loop spans 15 amino acids. CDR3 residues: CASSYISRQGYGYTF. In DNA form, the CDR3 reads TGTGCCAGCAGTTACATTTCGAGACAGGGGTATGGCTACACCTTC.

The CDR3 spells CAVQWGGTEAFF. The DNA for the CDR3 is TGTGCCGTCCAATGGGGGGGCACTGAAGCTTTCTTT. This rearrangement joins TRBV6-6 to TRBJ1-1; tentatively, D is TRBD1 (5 bases). The CDR3 has 12 amino acids. V was cut by 11 bases and J by 4 bases, with 14 bases left in between. Per the germline V gene, CDR1 is MNHNY and CDR2 is SVGAGI (reference sequence).

V gene TRBV6-6 combines with J gene TRBJ1-5; D possibly corresponds to TRBD1 (5 bases). Germline CDR1 reads MNHNY; CDR2 reads SVGAGI (reference sequence). The CDR3 consists of 14 residues. Trimming cost V 0 bases and J 7 bases, with 10 bases left between them. The CDR3 protein is CASSYSEGYQPQHF. Written as DNA, the CDR3 is TGTGCCAGCAGTTACTCGGAGGGGTACCAGCCCCAGCATTTT.

This chain joins TRBV7-8 and TRBJ1-3, with D possibly being TRBD1 (6 bases). Germline CDR1 is SGHVS and CDR2 is FQNEAQ. The CDR3 runs 16 residues. The V end was cut by 4 bases, the J end by 2 bases, with 15 bases between. CDR3 residues: CASSSSATGTGNTIYF. CDR3 DNA sequence: TGTGCCAGCAGCTCCTCTGCCACAGGGACTGGAAACACCATATATTTT.

This chain links TRBV6-1 with TRBJ2-7; perhaps TRBD1 as D (6 bases). The V end was cut by 2 bases, the J end by 3 bases, with 17 bases between. This CDR3 contains 16 residues. The V gene's germline CDR1 is MNHNS and CDR2 SASEGT. DNA for the CDR3: TGTGCCAGCAGTGAAAATCAGGGGACAAGGCGCTACGAGCAGTACTTC. It translates to CASSENQGTRRYEQYF.

The V and J genes are TRBV7-9 and TRBJ2-3, with 9 positions matching TRBD2. The CDR3 runs 16 residues. CDR1 is SEHNR, CDR2 FQNEAQ, per germline (reference sequence). V gave up 5 bases and J gave up 2 bases; unmatched junction bases: 8. The CDR3 loop is CASSPTSGPFTDTQYF. CDR3 bases: TGTGCCAGCAGCCCAACTAGCGGGCCATTCACAGATACGCAGTATTTT.

This sequence joins TRBV11-2 and TRBJ1-1; D call uncertain. The CDR3 is made up of 17 amino acids. Germline CDR1 SGHAT, CDR2 FQNNGV. V gave up 1 base and J gave up 0 bases, with 15 bases separating them. The CDR3 loop reads CASSLVRNTKLNTEAFF. The CDR3 nucleotides are TGTGCCAGCAGCTTAGTAAGGAATACTAAGCTGAACACTGAAGCTTTCTTT. Combining the CDR3 with reference TRBV11-2 and TRBJ1-1 gives the whole variable domain EAGVAQSPRYKIIEKRQSVAFWCNPISGHATLYWYQQILGQGPKLLIQFQNNGVVDDSQLPKDRFSAERLKGVDSTLKIQPAKLEDSAVYLCASSLVRNTKLNTEAFFGQGTRLTVV.

The gene calls are TRBV7-3 and TRBJ2-3; tentative D call: TRBD2 (6 bases). The V end was cut by 2 bases, the J end by 8 bases, with 14 bases between. Germline CDR1 is SGHTA and CDR2 is FQGTGA. CDR3 length: 14 residues. The chain's CDR3 is CASSLRGGEGTQYF. Written as DNA, the CDR3 is TGTGCCAGCAGCTTACGGGGAGGAGAGGGTACGCAGTATTTT.

The chain joins TRBV11-2 to TRBJ2-5; D is perhaps TRBD2 (5 bases). Germline CDR1 SGHAT, CDR2 FQNNGV. This CDR3 has 14 amino acids. Trimming cost V 1 base and J 8 bases, with 14 bases left between them. The DNA for the CDR3 is TGTGCCAGCAGCTTAGGCGCCGCCCGGGGAACCCAGTACTTC. Protein product: CASSLGAARGTQYF.

Points on this clone: One end of the junction varies from germline; a read error may be responsible. The gene calls are TRBV7-7 and TRBJ2-2; TRBD2 matches at 11 bases. CDR3 length equals 16 residues. The germline gives CDR1 SSHAT, CDR2 FNYEAQ (reference sequence). The CDR3 region has the DNA TGTGCTAGCAGCTTAGCGGGAGGGCCCGACACCGGGGAGCTGTTTTTT. This translates into CASSLAGGPDTGELFF. Variable domain in full (rest from reference TRBV7-7 and TRBJ2-2): GAGVSQSPRYKVTKRGQDVTLRCDPISSHATLYWYQQALGQGPEFLTYFNYEAQPDKSGLPSDRFSAERPEGSISTLTIQRTEQRDSAMYRCASSLAGGPDTGELFFGEGSRLTVL.

The chain uses TRBV7-9 and TRBJ2-1; TRBD2 matches 7 bases. Trimming took 5 bases from V and 8 from J; bases not matched to a gene: 12. The germline CDR1 and CDR2 sequences are SEHNR and FQNEAQ (reference sequence). The CDR3 is 15 amino acids. DNA of the CDR3: TGTGCCAGCAGCCTAGGACTAGGTATACGCTATGAGCAGTTCTTC. It specifies CASSLGLGIRYEQFF.

This clone was picked up one time. The CDR3 is CASSSGTTVYF. CDR3 DNA: TGTGCCAGCAGCTCCGGGACGACCGTTTACTTC. The chain employs TRBV6-1 and TRBJ2-7; D is possibly TRBD1 or TRBD2 (5 bases each). V lost 6 bases, J lost 13 bases, and 16 bases lay in between. The CDR3 covers 11 residues. Germline CDR1 and CDR2: MNHNS and SASEGT.

V is TRBV6-6 and J is TRBJ1-2; possibly TRBD1 for D (6 bases). This CDR3 is built from 16 residues. Germline loops: CDR1 MNHNY, CDR2 SVGAGI (reference sequence). The V gene lost 6 bases and the J gene lost 8 bases, with 25 bases spanning the gap. The CDR3 nucleotides are TGTGCCAGCAGACCGTTCAGTCGGAGACAGGCCGGGGGCTACACCTTC. Its translation is CASRPFSRRQAGGYTF.